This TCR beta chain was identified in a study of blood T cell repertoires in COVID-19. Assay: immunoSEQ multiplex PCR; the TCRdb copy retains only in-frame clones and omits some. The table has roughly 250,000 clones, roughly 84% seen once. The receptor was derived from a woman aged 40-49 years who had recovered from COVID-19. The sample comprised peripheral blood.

This chain's CDR3 is CASSFPGQSPLHF. The CDR3 DNA is TGTGCCAGCAGCTTCCCAGGGCAATCACCCCTCCACTTT. The V gene is TRBV11-1, the J gene TRBJ1-6; tentatively, D is TRBD1 (5 bases). Germline CDR1 SGHAT, CDR2 FQDESV (reference sequence). The CDR3 contains 13 residues. V dropped 3 bases and J dropped 10 bases, with 10 bases sitting between them.